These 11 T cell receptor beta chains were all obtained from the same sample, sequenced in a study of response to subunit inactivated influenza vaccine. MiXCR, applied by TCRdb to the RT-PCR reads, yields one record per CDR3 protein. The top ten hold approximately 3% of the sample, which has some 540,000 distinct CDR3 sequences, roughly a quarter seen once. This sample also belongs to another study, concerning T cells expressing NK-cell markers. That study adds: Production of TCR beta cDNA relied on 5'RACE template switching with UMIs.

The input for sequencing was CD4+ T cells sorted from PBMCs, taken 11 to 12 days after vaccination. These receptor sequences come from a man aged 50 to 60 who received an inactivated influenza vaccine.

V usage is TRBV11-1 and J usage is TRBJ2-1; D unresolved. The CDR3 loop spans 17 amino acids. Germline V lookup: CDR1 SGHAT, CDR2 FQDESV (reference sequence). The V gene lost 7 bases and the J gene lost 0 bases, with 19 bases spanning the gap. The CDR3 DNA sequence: TGTGCCAGCAACTCTGGGATAGGGCGAGACTCCTACAATGAGCAGTTCTTC. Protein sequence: CASNSGIGRDSYNEQFF. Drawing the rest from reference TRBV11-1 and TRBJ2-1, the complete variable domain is EAEVAQSPRYKITEKSQAVAFWCDPISGHATLYWYRQILGQGPELLVQFQDESVVDDSQLPKDRFSAERLKGVDSTLKIQPAELGDSAMYLCASNSGIGRDSYNEQFFGPGTRLTVL.

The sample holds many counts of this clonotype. The DNA for the CDR3 is TGTGCCAGCAGCATAACCGGGACAGGATCCTACGAGCAGTACTTC. Translation gives CASSITGTGSYEQYF. The chain has TRBV7-2 and TRBJ2-7, with 8 bases lining up with TRBD1. J was trimmed by 1 base and V by 5 bases; bases with no gene match: 7. Germline lookup yields CDR1 SGHTA and CDR2 FQGNSA. This CDR3 is built from 15 residues.

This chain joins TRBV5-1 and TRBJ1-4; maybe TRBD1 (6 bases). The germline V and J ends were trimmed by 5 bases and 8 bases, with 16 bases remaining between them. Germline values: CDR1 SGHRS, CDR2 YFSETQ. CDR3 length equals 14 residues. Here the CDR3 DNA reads TGCGCCAGCAGTCAACAGGGATTGGACGAAAAACTGTTTTTT. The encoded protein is CASSQQGLDEKLFF.

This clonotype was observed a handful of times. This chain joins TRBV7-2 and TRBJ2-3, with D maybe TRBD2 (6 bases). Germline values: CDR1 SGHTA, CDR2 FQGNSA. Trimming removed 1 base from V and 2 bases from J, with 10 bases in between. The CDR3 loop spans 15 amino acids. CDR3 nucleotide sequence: TGTGCCAGCAGCTTAGGCGGGGTGGCCACAGATACGCAGTATTTT. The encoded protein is CASSLGGVATDTQYF.

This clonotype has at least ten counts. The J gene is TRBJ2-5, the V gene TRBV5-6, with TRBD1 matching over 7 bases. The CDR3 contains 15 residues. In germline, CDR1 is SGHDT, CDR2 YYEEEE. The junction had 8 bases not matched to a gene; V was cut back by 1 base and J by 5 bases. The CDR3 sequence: CASSLLSGGVETQYF. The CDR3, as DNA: TGTGCCAGCAGCTTGTTGTCAGGGGGAGTTGAGACCCAGTACTTC. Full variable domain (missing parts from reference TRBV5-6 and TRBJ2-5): DAGVTQSPTHLIKTRGQQVTLRCSPKSGHDTVSWYQQALGQGPQFIFQYYEEEERQRGNFPDRFSGHQFPNYSSELNVNALLLGDSALYLCASSLLSGGVETQYFGPGTRLLVL.

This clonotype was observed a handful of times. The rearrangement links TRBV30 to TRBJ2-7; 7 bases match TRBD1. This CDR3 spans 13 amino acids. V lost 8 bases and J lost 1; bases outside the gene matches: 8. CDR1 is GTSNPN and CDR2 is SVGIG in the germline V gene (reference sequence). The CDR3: CAQRTGGSYEQYF. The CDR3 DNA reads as TGTGCCCAAAGGACAGGTGGTTCCTACGAGCAGTACTTC.

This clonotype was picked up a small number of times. CDR3: CASSPLLTGHTEAFF. The CDR3 DNA sequence: TGTGCCAGCAGCCCATTGTTGACAGGGCACACTGAAGCTTTCTTT. This rearrangement joins TRBV7-9 to TRBJ1-1; 7 bases align to TRBD1. Trimming at V came to 5 bases and at J to 3 bases, leaving 9 bases not matched to a gene. The germline CDR1 and CDR2 sequences are SEHNR and FQNEAQ (reference sequence). The CDR3 runs 15 residues.

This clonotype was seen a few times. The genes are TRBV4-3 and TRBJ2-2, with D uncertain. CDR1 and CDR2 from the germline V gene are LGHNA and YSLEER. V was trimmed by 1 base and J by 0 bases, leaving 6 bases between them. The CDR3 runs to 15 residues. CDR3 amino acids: CASSQGSSNTGELFF. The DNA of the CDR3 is TGCGCCAGCAGCCAAGGTTCGTCGAACACCGGGGAGCTGTTTTTT.

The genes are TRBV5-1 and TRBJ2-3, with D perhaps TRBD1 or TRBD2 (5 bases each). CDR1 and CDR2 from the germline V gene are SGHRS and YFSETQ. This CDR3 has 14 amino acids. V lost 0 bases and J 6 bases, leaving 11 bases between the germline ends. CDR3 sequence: CASSLAGAGDTQYF. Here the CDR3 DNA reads TGCGCCAGCAGCTTGGCCGGGGCGGGTGATACGCAGTATTTT.

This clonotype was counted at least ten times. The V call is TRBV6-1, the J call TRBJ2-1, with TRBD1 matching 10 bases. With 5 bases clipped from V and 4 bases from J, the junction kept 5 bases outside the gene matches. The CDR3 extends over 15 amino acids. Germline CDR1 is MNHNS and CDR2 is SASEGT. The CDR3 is CASSQPGQGYNEQFF. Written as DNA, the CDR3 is TGTGCCAGCAGTCAACCGGGACAGGGGTACAATGAGCAGTTCTTC.

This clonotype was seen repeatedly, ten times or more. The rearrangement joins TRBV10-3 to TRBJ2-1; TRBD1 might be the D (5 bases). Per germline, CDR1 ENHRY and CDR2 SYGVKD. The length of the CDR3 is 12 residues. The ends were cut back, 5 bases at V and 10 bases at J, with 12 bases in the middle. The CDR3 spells CAISNRNGEQFF. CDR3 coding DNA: TGTGCCATCAGTAACAGGAACGGGGAGCAGTTCTTC.